Listed below are T cell receptor beta chains from one sample, sequenced in a study of blood T cell repertoires in COVID-19. The table came from immunoSEQ multiplex PCR; TCRdb's copy has only in-frame clones and leaves some out. Found here are 140,000 to 150,000 clones, over 75% of them singletons; the top ten hold less than 2%. Material for sequencing was peripheral blood. These receptors were collected from a man in his sixties or seventies with acute or convalescent COVID-19. Each CDR3 is given with its conserved first and last residue. D genes are given only for firm matches. Rows may omit the clone size; those that give it use once, few, many or a size class.

-	-	13	TRBV11-2	TRBJ2-7	TGTGCCAGCAGCTTTAGGGGTTCCTACGAGCAGTACTTC	CASSFRGSYEQYF
-	TRBD1	16	TRBV28	TRBJ2-7	TGTGCCACCTCGGACAGGGGGAAAGGGACTAGCTACGAGCAGTACTTC	CATSDRGKGTSYEQYF
-	-	14	TRBV28	TRBJ1-2	TGTGCCAGCAGGGCGGGGACGGCTGCTGAGGGCTACACCTTC	CASRAGTAAEGYTF
-	-	13	TRBV6-5	TRBJ1-4	TGTGCCAGCAAAATGACGGGTTTTGAAAAACTGTTTTTT	CASKMTGFEKLFF
few	TRBD1	14	TRBV6-5	TRBJ2-7	TGTGCCAGCAGAACCACAGGGGCCACCTACGAGCAGTACTTC	CASRTTGATYEQYF
-	-	15	TRBV6-5	TRBJ2-6	TGTGCCAGCAGTTACGGCTCAGGAGGGGCCAACGTCCTGACTTTC	CASSYGSGGANVLTF
-	-	16	TRBV2	TRBJ2-7	TGTGCCAGCAGAAAGGGACTGAGTCAGTATCGGGACGAGCAGTACTTC	CASRKGLSQYRDEQYF
-	-	13	TRBV7-9	TRBJ1-6	TGTGCCAGCAGCTTGGAGGGGAATTCACCCCTCCACTTT	CASSLEGNSPLHF
-	TRBD1	14	TRBV19	TRBJ1-2	TGTGCCAGTAGTGCCGGGACAGTCCCCTATGGCTACACCTTC	CASSAGTVPYGYTF
once	-	14	TRBV5-4	TRBJ1-1	TGTGCCAGCAGTTCAGGGGTGTTGGACACTGAAGCTTTCTTT	CASSSGVLDTEAFF
-	-	17	TRBV28	TRBJ1-2	TGTGCCAGCAGTTTGGAGGGCGCAACCCCCTCTAACTATGGCTACACCTTC	CASSLEGATPSNYGYTF
-	TRBD1	17	TRBV5-1	TRBJ2-2	TGCGCCAGCAGCCGAACGCAAGGGACAGGGGTTACCGGGGAGCTGTTTTTT	CASSRTQGTGVTGELFF
-	TRBD1	14	TRBV27	TRBJ1-3	TGTGCCAGCAGAAGACAGGGGGCGGGAAACACCATATATTTT	CASRRQGAGNTIYF
-	-	12	TRBV6-2/TRBV6-3	TRBJ2-7	TGTGCCAGCAGCTCGGGTGTGGGCGAGCAGTACTTC	CASSSGVGEQYF
once	-	14	TRBV9	TRBJ2-7	TGTGCCAGCAGCGTAGGTCCCGACACCTACGAGCAGTACTTC	CASSVGPDTYEQYF
-	TRBD1	17	TRBV20-1	TRBJ1-2	TGCAGTGCTAGTGCAACGGGACAGGGGGCCGGAGGATATGGCTACACCTTC	CSASATGQGAGGYGYTF
-	-	16	TRBV7-8	TRBJ1-3	TGTGCCAGCAGCTTAGGGGGAGGGGGACGTGGAAACACCATATATTTT	CASSLGGGGRGNTIYF
-	-	15	TRBV6-5	TRBJ1-2	TGTGCCAGCAGTTACTCGATAACTTGGGCCGGTGGCTACACCTTC	CASSYSITWAGGYTF
few	-	14	TRBV29-1	TRBJ1-4	TGCAGCGTCGGCGCCCGAGGGTTAGGTGAAAAACTGTTTTTT	CSVGARGLGEKLFF
-	-	14	TRBV2	TRBJ1-5	TGTGCCAGCAGTCGGACAGCGGTGAATCAGCCCCAGCATTTT	CASSRTAVNQPQHF
-	TRBD1	16	TRBV5-1	TRBJ2-3	TGCGCCAGCAGCTCTCTGGGACAGGGGGCGGAAGATACGCAGTATTTT	CASSSLGQGAEDTQYF